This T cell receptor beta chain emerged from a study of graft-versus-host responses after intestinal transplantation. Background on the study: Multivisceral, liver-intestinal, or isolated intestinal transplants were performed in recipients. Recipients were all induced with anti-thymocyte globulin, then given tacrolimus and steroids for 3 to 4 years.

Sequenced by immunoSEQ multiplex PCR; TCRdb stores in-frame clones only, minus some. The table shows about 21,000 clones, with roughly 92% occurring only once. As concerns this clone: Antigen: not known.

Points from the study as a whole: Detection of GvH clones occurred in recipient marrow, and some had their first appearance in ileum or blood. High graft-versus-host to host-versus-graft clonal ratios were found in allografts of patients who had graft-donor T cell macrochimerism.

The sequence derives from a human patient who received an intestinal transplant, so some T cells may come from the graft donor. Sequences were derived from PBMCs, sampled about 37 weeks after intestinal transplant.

CDR3 DNA sequence: TGTGCCAGCAGCCCAGAGGGACAGGGCGGTCAGCCCCAGCATTTT. Translation gives CASSPEGQGGQPQHF. This rearrangement joins TRBV7-7 to TRBJ1-5, with TRBD1 identical over 9 bases. CDR3 size: 15 residues. V trimming: 5 bases; J trimming: 6 bases; junction bases outside the gene matches: 8. CDR1 SSHAT and CDR2 FNYEAQ come from the germline V gene (reference sequence).